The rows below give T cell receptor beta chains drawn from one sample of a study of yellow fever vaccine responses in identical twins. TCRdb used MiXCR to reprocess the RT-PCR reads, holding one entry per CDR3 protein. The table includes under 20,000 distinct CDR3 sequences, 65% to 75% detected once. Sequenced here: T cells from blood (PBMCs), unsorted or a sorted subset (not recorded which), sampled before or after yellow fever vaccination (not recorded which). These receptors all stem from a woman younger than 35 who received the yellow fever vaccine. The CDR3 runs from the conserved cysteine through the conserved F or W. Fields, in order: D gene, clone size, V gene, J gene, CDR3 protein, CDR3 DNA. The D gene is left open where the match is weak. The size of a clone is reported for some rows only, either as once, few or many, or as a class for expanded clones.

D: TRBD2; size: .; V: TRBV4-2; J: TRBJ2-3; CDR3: CASSQDAGGPDTQYF; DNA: TGTGCCAGCAGCCAAGATGCGGGGGGGCCAGATACGCAGTATTTT
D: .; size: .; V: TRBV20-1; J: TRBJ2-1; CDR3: CSARDLTVNEQFF; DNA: TGCAGTGCTAGAGACCTGACTGTAAATGAGCAGTTCTTC
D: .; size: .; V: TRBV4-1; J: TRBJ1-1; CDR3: CASSQDLAGWETEAFF; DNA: TGCGCCAGCAGCCAAGATCTGGCGGGATGGGAAACTGAAGCTTTCTTT
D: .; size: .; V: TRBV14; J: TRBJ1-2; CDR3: CASSQVHTGQFIYGYTF; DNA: TGTGCCAGCAGCCAAGTACATACCGGACAGTTTATCTATGGCTACACCTTC
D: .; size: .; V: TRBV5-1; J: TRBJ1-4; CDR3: CASSPWTADEKLFF; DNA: TGCGCCAGCAGCCCCTGGACGGCGGACGAAAAACTGTTTTTT
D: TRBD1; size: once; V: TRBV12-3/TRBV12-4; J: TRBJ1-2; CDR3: CASSRQGLGYTF; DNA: TGTGCCAGCAGTCGACAGGGTCTTGGCTACACCTTC
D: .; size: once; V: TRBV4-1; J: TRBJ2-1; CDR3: CASSESLLVSFNEQFF; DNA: TGCGCCAGCAGCGAATCTTTACTAGTAAGTTTCAATGAGCAGTTCTTC
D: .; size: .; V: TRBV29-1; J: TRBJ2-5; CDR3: CSARGIQETQYF; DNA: TGCAGCGCCCGAGGGATCCAAGAGACCCAGTACTTC
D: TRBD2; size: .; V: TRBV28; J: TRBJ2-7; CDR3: CASSSSGTSAYEQYF; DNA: TGTGCCAGCAGTTCATCGGGGACTAGCGCTTACGAGCAGTACTTC
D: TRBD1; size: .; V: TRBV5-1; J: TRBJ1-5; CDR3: CASSAGQGGSNQPQHF; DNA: TGCGCCAGCAGCGCCGGACAGGGAGGGAGCAATCAGCCCCAGCATTTT
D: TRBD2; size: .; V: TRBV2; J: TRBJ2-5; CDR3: CASIGTTKYQETQYF; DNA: TGTGCCAGCATAGGGACTACCAAGTACCAAGAGACCCAGTACTTC
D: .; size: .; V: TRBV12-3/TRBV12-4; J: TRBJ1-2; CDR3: CASSLILYYGYTF; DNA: TGTGCCAGCAGTTTAATTCTCTACTATGGCTACACCTTC
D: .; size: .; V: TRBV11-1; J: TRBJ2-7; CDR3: CASSPANYEQYF; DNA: TGTGCCAGCAGCCCCGCGAACTACGAGCAGTACTTC
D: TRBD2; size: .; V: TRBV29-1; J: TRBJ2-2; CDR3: CSVLAGGNTGELFF; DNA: TGCAGCGTACTAGCGGGAGGGAACACCGGGGAGCTGTTTTTT
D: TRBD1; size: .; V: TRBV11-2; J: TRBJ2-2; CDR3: CASTPDRVVDGELFF; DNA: TGTGCCAGCACCCCCGACAGGGTGGTAGACGGGGAGCTGTTTTTT
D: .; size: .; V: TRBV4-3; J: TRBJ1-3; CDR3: CASSQDGRGRLDNTIYF; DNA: TGCGCCAGCAGCCAAGATGGTAGAGGGAGGCTGGATAACACCATATATTTT
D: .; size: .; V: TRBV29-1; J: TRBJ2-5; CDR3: CSVEGVQETQYF; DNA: TGCAGCGTTGAAGGGGTACAAGAGACCCAGTACTTC